One and the same sample provided the 5 T cell receptor beta chains below, sequenced in a study of cytomegalovirus exposure and HLA in healthy donors. 13 Jbeta primers and 60 Vbeta primers were used for the PCR. Sequencing used immunoSEQ multiplex PCR; TCRdb keeps in-frame clones, though not all of them. The table records 150,000 to 180,000 clones, over 65% of them present only once. The specimen sequenced was PBMCs. These receptors all come from a man aged 25-45 years in good health and CMV-seronegative.

The chain couples TRBV19 to TRBJ2-1, with D maybe TRBD2 (6 bases). Germline V gene lookup returns CDR1 LNHDA and CDR2 SQIVND (reference sequence). V lost 6 bases and J 8 bases, leaving 11 bases between the germline ends. The CDR3 loop spans 12 amino acids. CDR3 sequence reads: CASSQGGDEQFF. Here the CDR3 DNA reads TGTGCCAGTAGCCAGGGCGGGGATGAGCAGTTCTTC.

This clone occurred a few times. The genes are TRBV9 and TRBJ2-5; D is possibly TRBD2 (6 bases). The germline V gene has CDR1 SGDLS and CDR2 YYNGEE. With 4 bases removed from V and 11 bases from J, the gap between germline ends came to 27 bases. The CDR3 is 16 residues long. For the CDR3, the DNA is TGTGCCAGCAGCTCCCCCGGTTACACGGGAGAAGGGGAGCAGTACTTC. Its protein is CASSSPGYTGEGEQYF.

The CDR3 DNA reads TGTGCCAGTAGTCTCGGGATTTTCGGGGAGACCCAGTACTTC. This encodes CASSLGIFGETQYF. V and J are TRBV19 and TRBJ2-5, with D perhaps TRBD2 (5 bases). V lost 5 bases and J 5 bases, leaving 15 bases between the germline ends. CDR3 length equals 14 residues. CDR1 is LNHDA, CDR2 SQIVND, per germline (reference sequence).

V is TRBV2 and J is TRBJ2-1; unclear D gene. V lost 5 bases and J lost 0, with 11 bases in between. Germline V gene data show CDR1 as SNHLY and CDR2 as FYNNEI. The CDR3 is made up of 15 amino acids. The CDR3 spells CASSSTSSSYNEQFF. The CDR3 DNA is TGTGCCAGCAGTTCTACTTCGAGCTCCTACAATGAGCAGTTCTTC.

This chain uses TRBV5-4 with TRBJ2-7; possibly TRBD1 for D (5 bases). V was trimmed by 1 base and J by 2 bases, leaving 7 bases between them. CDR3 length equals 13 residues. Germline V gene lookup returns CDR1 SGHNT and CDR2 YYREEE (reference sequence). CDR3 nucleotides: TGTGCCAGCAGCTTGAGGGGAACCTACGAGCAGTACTTC. Protein: CASSLRGTYEQYF.